Included here is one T cell receptor beta chain sequence, with context. Its target is not known. V trimming: 6 bases; J trimming: 7 bases; junction bases outside the gene matches: 6. The CDR3 consists of 15 residues. Per germline, CDR1 ENHRY and CDR2 SYGVKD. These data come from a study of Ad26.COV2.S vaccination and SARS-CoV-2 variants. Treatment here: approximately 18 received Ad26.COV2.S at low or high dose, single or two shots; about 5 received placebo; per-sample allocation not given. Samples came from day 63 after the first vaccine or placebo injection. Study results and caveats: Placebo recipients and vaccine recipients were similar in non-spike TCR breadth.

Clones were sequenced by immunoSEQ multiplex PCR, and TCRdb holds only the in-frame ones, with some missing. The table has 500,000 or so clones, around nine tenths seen once. The source is a person aged 18 to 65 who received the Ad26.COV2.S COVID-19 vaccine or a placebo. The specimen comprised peripheral blood, sampled in a trial of Ad26.COV2.S vaccine versus placebo. The V and J genes are TRBV10-3 and TRBJ1-6; 10 bases align to TRBD1. The CDR3 nucleotides read TGTGCCATCAGACCGGACAGGGGGGAAAATTCACCCCTCCACTTT. Its translation is CAIRPDRGENSPLHF.